The clone carrying this T cell receptor beta chain was picked up a small number of times. No antigen is known for it. CDR1 and CDR2 from the germline V gene are SGHTA and FQGNSA. The CDR3 runs 14 residues. V lost 1 base to trimming and J lost 2 bases, with 9 bases between them. Recently diagnosed hyperthyroidism of less than 2 months' duration affected patients aged 18 to 65. Any patient presenting with uncontrolled infection, other autoimmune disease, pregnancy or lactation was left out. Researchers took RNA transcripts and amplified the TCR beta CDR3 regions from them. First-round RT-PCR targeting the TCR CDR3 was performed with the HTBI primer set. TCRdb itself ran the multiplex PCR reads through MiXCR, one entry per CDR3 protein. The repertoire consists of approximately 640,000 distinct CDR3 sequences, with around 16% occurring once and the leading ten covering around 4%. The data originate from a study of T cells in Graves' hyperthyroidism and ophthalmopathy.

Study conclusions and caveats: Blood held most thyroid clonotypes expanded above 0.001 frequency. Median prediction lead before ophthalmopathy onset was 6.5 months with the model.

The J gene is TRBJ2-7, the V gene TRBV7-2; D may be TRBD2 (6 bases). Specimen: blood. The receptor was derived from a woman in her twenties or thirties with Graves' hyperthyroidism. The CDR3, as DNA: TGTGCCAGCAGCTTAGTTAGCGGTACCTACGAGCAGTACTTC. This encodes CASSLVSGTYEQYF.